This T cell receptor beta chain was recovered during a study of blood T cells in healthy people across ages. Findings of the study overall: With naive T cell percentage, TCR beta diversity showed a strong correlation. Older age coincided with a roughly linear decline in TCR beta diversity per million T cells.

Sample-barcoded 5' priming and a J-beta primer mix drove a second PCR of about 7 to 11 cycles. TCRdb reprocessed the 5' RACE reads with MiXCR, giving one entry per CDR3 protein. The sample carries about 780,000 distinct CDR3 sequences, 35% to 60% recorded once. Note on this clonotype: Its antigen is not identified.

The CDR3 covers 14 residues. Trimming took 5 bases from V and 0 from J, leaving 8 bases between them. In germline, CDR1 is SGHRS, CDR2 YFSETQ. The chain joins TRBV5-1 to TRBJ2-2; the D gene could be TRBD1 or TRBD2 (5 bases each). The sequenced sample consisted of blood. The receptor comes from an older man in good health. CDR3 region: CASRWGTNTGELFF. The CDR3 DNA sequence: TGCGCCAGCAGATGGGGGACGAACACCGGGGAGCTGTTTTTT. Variable domain in full (rest from reference TRBV5-1 and TRBJ2-2): KAGVTQTPRYLIKTRGQQVTLSCSPISGHRSVSWYQQTPGQGLQFLFEYFSETQRNKGNFPGRFSGRQFSNSRSEMNVSTLELGDSALYLCASRWGTNTGELFFGEGSRLTVL.